These 14 T cell receptor beta chains were all obtained from the same sample, sequenced in a study of blood T cell repertoires in COVID-19. Here immunoSEQ multiplex PCR was the method, and the copy in TCRdb shows in-frame clones only, minus some. The table lists more than 120,000 clones, approximately 89% of them singletons. Sequencing was performed on peripheral blood. The origin of the receptors is a human donor in a cohort sampled during active COVID-19.

This clone was observed once. This chain joins TRBV7-9 and TRBJ2-7; D remains ambiguous. CDR3 size: 14 residues. Germline V gene sequence: CDR1 SEHNR, CDR2 FQNEAQ (reference sequence). V gave up 5 bases and J gave up 0 bases, with 11 bases separating them. The CDR3 sequence: CASSEAGYSYEQYF. CDR3 DNA: TGTGCCAGCAGCGAAGCCGGGTACTCCTACGAGCAGTACTTC.

The chain uses TRBV2 and TRBJ2-7, with a possible D match to TRBD1 (6 bases). Germline lookup yields CDR1 SNHLY and CDR2 FYNNEI. There are 14 residues in the CDR3. V lost 5 bases and J lost 3, with 14 bases in between. As DNA, the CDR3 is TGTGCCAGCAGTCGGACAGCGAGAGTCTACGAGCAGTACTTC. The encoded protein is CASSRTARVYEQYF.

The chain couples TRBV19 to TRBJ2-2; D not resolved. Germline lookup yields CDR1 LNHDA and CDR2 SQIVND (reference sequence). The CDR3 is 15 amino acids. Trimming took 1 base from V and 4 from J, leaving 10 bases between them. CDR3 sequence reads: CASSIGGIGTGELFF. The CDR3 coding sequence is TGTGCCAGTAGTATAGGCGGAATAGGCACCGGGGAGCTGTTTTTT.

CDR3 sequence: CASSEARKERETQYF. The CDR3 coding sequence is TGTGCCAGCAGTGAAGCGCGTAAGGAGCGGGAGACCCAGTACTTC. The chain links TRBV6-1 to TRBJ2-5; D perhaps matches TRBD2 (5 bases). The V end lost 0 bases, the J end lost 5 bases, and 13 bases lay between the germline ends. The length of the CDR3 is 15 residues. The germline V gene encodes CDR1 MNHNS and CDR2 SASEGT.

This chain links TRBV5-1 with TRBJ2-5, with TRBD1 as a possible D gene (5 bases). Germline loops: CDR1 SGHRS, CDR2 YFSETQ. V lost 0 bases, J lost 0 bases, and 6 bases lay in between. The CDR3 contains 14 residues. CDR3 protein: CASSLAQDQETQYF. The CDR3 nucleotides read TGCGCCAGCAGCTTGGCACAGGACCAAGAGACCCAGTACTTC.

This chain links TRBV30 with TRBJ1-1; 8 bases line up with TRBD1. The CDR3 has 14 amino acids. Trimming took 1 base from V and 6 from J; bases not matched to a gene: 7. Germline CDR1 GTSNPN, CDR2 SVGIG (reference sequence). CDR3 DNA: TGTGCCTGGAGTGACCCAGGGGGCTTGGCTGAAGCTTTCTTT. It encodes CAWSDPGGLAEAFF. Drawing the rest from reference TRBV30 and TRBJ1-1, the complete variable domain is SQTIHQWPATLVQPVGSPLSLECTVEGTSNPNLYWYRQAAGRGLQLLFYSVGIGQISSEVPQNLSASRPQDRQFILSSKKLLLSDSGFYLCAWSDPGGLAEAFFGQGTRLTVV.

The chain recombines TRBV7-2 with TRBJ2-7; a possible D gene is TRBD2 (7 bases). The CDR3 runs to 14 residues. Germline V lookup: CDR1 SGHTA, CDR2 FQGNSA. The V end was cut by 5 bases, the J end by 4 bases, with 15 bases between. DNA for the CDR3: TGTGCCAGCAGCGAAGGACTAGGGGGATACGAGCAGTACTTC. It encodes CASSEGLGGYEQYF.

V usage is TRBV7-9 and J usage is TRBJ1-5, with a possible D match to TRBD1 (5 bases). The germline CDR1 and CDR2 sequences are SEHNR and FQNEAQ (reference sequence). The CDR3 is made up of 14 amino acids. Deletions cut 3 bases from V and 2 bases from J, with 8 bases between. This chain's CDR3 is CASSLEGRNQPQHF. The CDR3 nucleotides read TGTGCCAGCAGCTTGGAGGGACGCAATCAGCCCCAGCATTTT.

V is TRBV11-2 and J is TRBJ1-1; D perhaps matches TRBD1 (6 bases). In germline, CDR1 is SGHAT, CDR2 FQNNGV. The V and J ends lost 2 bases and 3 bases respectively, with 13 bases between them. The CDR3 consists of 15 residues. The chain's CDR3 is CASSLNRAGHTEAFF. CDR3 sequence (DNA): TGTGCCAGCAGCTTAAACAGGGCCGGGCACACTGAAGCTTTCTTT.

This clone appeared a few times. The gene calls are TRBV9 and TRBJ1-6; no firm D call. From germline, CDR1 is SGDLS and CDR2 YYNGEE. The CDR3 is made up of 16 amino acids. V was clipped by 4 bases and J by 2 bases, with 13 bases between them. CDR3 residues: CASSPRAEPYNSPLHF. DNA of the CDR3: TGTGCCAGCAGCCCCCGAGCTGAACCCTATAATTCACCCCTCCACTTT.

A few counts support this clone. The V gene is TRBV4-1, the J gene TRBJ1-2; 7 bases are shared with TRBD1. Per germline, CDR1 MGHRA and CDR2 YSYEKL. CDR3 length equals 15 residues. Trimming took 3 bases from V and 2 from J; bases not matched to a gene: 6. CDR3 loop: CASSQGDRPNYGYTF. The CDR3 nucleotides are TGCGCCAGCAGCCAGGGGGACAGACCCAACTATGGCTACACCTTC.

The CDR3 is CASSYRDRGRNGYTF. The CDR3 DNA reads TGTGCCAGCAGTTATCGGGACAGGGGGCGAAATGGCTACACCTTC. The chain is built from TRBV6-2 or TRBV6-3 and TRBJ1-2, with 12 bases identical to TRBD1. V gave up 3 bases and J gave up 6 bases; unmatched junction bases: 5. Germline CDR1 MNHEY, CDR2 SVGEGT. The CDR3 length is 15 residues.

The chain joins TRBV3-1 (or the pseudogene TRBV3-2) to TRBJ1-2; 10 bases line up with TRBD1. The CDR3 length is 14 residues. The germline gives CDR1 LGHDT, CDR2 YNNKEL (reference sequence). The V segment lost 4 bases and the J segment 13 bases; nucleotides outside the gene matches: 12. The CDR3, as DNA: TGTGCCAGCAGCCTTGGGATGGGCGACAGGGGGCTCACCTTC. Translation gives CASSLGMGDRGLTF.

This rearrangement joins TRBV6-5 to TRBJ1-2, with 9 bases lining up with TRBD1. The CDR3 runs 14 residues. The V gene end was trimmed by 7 bases and the J gene end by 5 bases; junction bases not matched to a gene: 8. In germline, CDR1 is MNHEY, CDR2 SVGAGI. CDR3 bases: TGTGCCAGCACCCCAGGGACAGGGAATTATGGCTACACCTTC. As protein: CASTPGTGNYGYTF.